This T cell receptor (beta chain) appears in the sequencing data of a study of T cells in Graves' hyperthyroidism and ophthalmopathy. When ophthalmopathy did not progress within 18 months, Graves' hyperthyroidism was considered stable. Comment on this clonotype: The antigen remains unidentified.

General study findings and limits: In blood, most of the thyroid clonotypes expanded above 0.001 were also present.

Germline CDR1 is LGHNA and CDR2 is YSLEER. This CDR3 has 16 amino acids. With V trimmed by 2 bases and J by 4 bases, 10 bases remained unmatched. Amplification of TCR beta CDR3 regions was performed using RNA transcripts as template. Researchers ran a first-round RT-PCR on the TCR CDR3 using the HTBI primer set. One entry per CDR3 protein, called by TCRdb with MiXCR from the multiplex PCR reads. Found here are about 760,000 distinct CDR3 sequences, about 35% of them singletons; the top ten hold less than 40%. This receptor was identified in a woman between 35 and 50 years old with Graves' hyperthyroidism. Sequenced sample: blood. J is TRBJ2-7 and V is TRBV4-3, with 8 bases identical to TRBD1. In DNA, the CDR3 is TGCGCCAGCAGCCAAAGACAGGGGTTAACGGCTTACGAGCAGTACTTC. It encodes CASSQRQGLTAYEQYF.